The 8 T cell receptor beta chains below all came from one sample that was sequenced in a study of identical twins. In TCRdb, the 5' RACE reads were re-called with MiXCR into one record per CDR3 protein. The sample has 400,000 to 500,000 distinct CDR3 sequences, roughly an eighth seen once. This sample was also put to use in a study of yellow fever vaccine responses in identical twins.

The specimen was CD4+ T cells sorted from blood. All receptors come from a woman under 30 in good health.

The chain joins TRBV28 to TRBJ2-7, with a weak D call TRBD1 (6 bases). Germline CDR1 and CDR2: MDHEN and SYDVKM. This CDR3 contains 15 residues. The V end lost 6 bases, the J end lost 1 base, and 16 bases lay between the germline ends. The CDR3 region has the DNA TGTGCCAGCAGCCCGACTGGGGGCGAATCCTACGAGCAGTACTTC. Its translation: CASSPTGGESYEQYF. Full variable domain (missing parts from reference TRBV28 and TRBJ2-7): DVKVTQSSRYLVKRTGEKVFLECVQDMDHENMFWYRQDPGLGLRLIYFSYDVKMKEKGDIPEGYSVSREKKERFSLILESASTNQTSMYLCASSPTGGESYEQYFGPGTRLTVT.

The chain links TRBV5-5 to TRBJ1-5; no firm D call. CDR3 length equals 14 residues. The V gene's germline CDR1 is SGHKS and CDR2 YYEKEE (reference sequence). The V and J ends lost 0 bases and 2 bases respectively, with 6 bases between them. CDR3 residues: CASSLAIGNQPQHF. The CDR3 DNA reads TGTGCCAGCAGCTTGGCTATAGGCAATCAGCCCCAGCATTTT.

The CDR3 region is CASSDTGGQPQHF. DNA for the CDR3: TGTGCCAGCTCAGATACGGGGGGTCAGCCCCAGCATTTT. The chain carries TRBV18 and TRBJ1-5; the D gene is possibly TRBD1 (5 bases). The CDR3 has 13 amino acids. Trimming stripped 5 bases from V and 6 bases from J, with 11 bases between. Germline V CDR1 and CDR2: KGHSH, LQKENI.

The sample holds many counts of this clonotype. Here the CDR3 reads CASTRTSGSADTQYF. In nucleotides, the CDR3 is TGTGCCTCCACTCGGACTAGCGGGAGTGCAGATACGCAGTATTTT. V usage is TRBV7-2 and J usage is TRBJ2-3; 13 bases are a match to TRBD2. The V gene's germline CDR1 is SGHTA and CDR2 FQGNSA. V lost 11 bases and J lost 4; bases outside the gene matches: 9. This CDR3 has 15 residues.

The V call is TRBV10-3, the J call TRBJ2-7; 11 nucleotides agree with TRBD2. This CDR3 contains 17 residues. V shed 6 bases and J 1 base; nucleotides not matched to a gene: 11. Germline-derived CDR1 and CDR2 are ENHRY and SYGVKD. In DNA, the CDR3 is TGTGCCATCAGCCTAACTAGCGGGAGTGGTCGTTCCTACGAGCAGTACTTC. Its translation: CAISLTSGSGRSYEQYF.

There are many counts of this clonotype. The chain couples TRBV12-3 or TRBV12-4 to TRBJ2-3; 13 nucleotides agree with TRBD2. There are 17 residues in the CDR3. V trimming: 5 bases; J trimming: 2 bases; junction bases outside the gene matches: 7. CDR3 region: CASSHGLAGVDTDTQYF. CDR3 in DNA: TGTGCCAGCAGTCATGGACTAGCGGGAGTTGACACAGATACGCAGTATTTT.

The chain combines TRBV28 with TRBJ2-1; tentatively, D is TRBD2 (6 bases). The CDR3 has 16 residues. In germline, CDR1 is MDHEN, CDR2 SYDVKM. The germline V and J ends were trimmed by 1 base and 3 bases, with 13 bases remaining between them. CDR3 in DNA: TGTGCCAGCAGTTTATATGGGAGGACTTACTACAATGAGCAGTTCTTC. The encoded protein is CASSLYGRTYYNEQFF. The whole variable domain, remainder taken from reference TRBV28 and TRBJ2-1, is DVKVTQSSRYLVKRTGEKVFLECVQDMDHENMFWYRQDPGLGLRLIYFSYDVKMKEKGDIPEGYSVSREKKERFSLILESASTNQTSMYLCASSLYGRTYYNEQFFGPGTRLTVL.

The V gene is TRBV4-3, the J gene TRBJ2-1, with D hard to call. Germline V gene lookup returns CDR1 LGHNA and CDR2 YSLEER. Trimming took off 1 base at V and 4 bases at J, with 11 bases between the two ends. This CDR3 is 15 amino acids long. CDR3 residues: CASSQVSLSYNEQFF. CDR3 in DNA: TGCGCCAGCAGCCAAGTATCGCTCTCTTACAATGAGCAGTTCTTC.